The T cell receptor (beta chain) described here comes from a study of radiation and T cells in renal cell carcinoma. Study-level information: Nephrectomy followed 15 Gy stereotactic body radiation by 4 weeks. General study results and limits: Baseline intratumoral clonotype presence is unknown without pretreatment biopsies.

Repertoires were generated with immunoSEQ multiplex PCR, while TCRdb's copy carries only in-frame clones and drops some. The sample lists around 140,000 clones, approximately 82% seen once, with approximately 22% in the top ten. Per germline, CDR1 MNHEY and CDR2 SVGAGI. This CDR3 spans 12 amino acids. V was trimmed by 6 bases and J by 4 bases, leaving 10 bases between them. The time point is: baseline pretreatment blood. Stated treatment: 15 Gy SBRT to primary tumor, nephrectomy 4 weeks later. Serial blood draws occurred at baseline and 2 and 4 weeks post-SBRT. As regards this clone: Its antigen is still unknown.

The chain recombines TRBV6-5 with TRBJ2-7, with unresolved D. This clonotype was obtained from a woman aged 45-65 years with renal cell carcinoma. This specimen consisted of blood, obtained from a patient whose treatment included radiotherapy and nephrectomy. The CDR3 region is CASSRIGYEQYF. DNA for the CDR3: TGTGCCAGCAGCCGAATAGGGTACGAGCAGTACTTC.